This T cell receptor (beta chain) was identified during a study of vaccination and CD4 T cells after COVID-19. As for the study in general: For post-vaccine samples, collection took place a median roughly 72 days after dose two, ranging from 14 to 241. SARS-CoV-2, HCoV-NL63, HCoV-OC43 and HCoV-229E supplied the overlapping spike peptides used to stimulate cells.

Treatment described: approximately 9-day PBMC culture with coronavirus spike peptide pools or control peptides (ViraFEST assay). Germline V gives CDR1 SGHVS, CDR2 FNYEAQ. The V gene end was trimmed by 3 bases and the J gene end by 2 bases; junction bases not matched to a gene: 10. This CDR3 has 17 amino acids. Sequencing of the DNA from cultured CD4+ T cells was carried out with the Oncomine TCR Beta short-read assay. TCRdb re-called the PCR reads with MiXCR, one entry per CDR3 protein. The table records a few thousand distinct CDR3 sequences, 45% of them present only once. In its sample, this clonotype was seen once. Its specificity is unknown.

The rearrangement uses TRBV7-6 and TRBJ1-3, with 7 nucleotides matching TRBD1. What was sequenced was CD4+ T cells from blood, cultured in vitro. This sequence was found in a human donor who had recovered from COVID-19. The CDR3 protein is CASSLRPETGTGNTIYF. CDR3 nucleotide sequence: TGTGCCAGCAGCTTGAGACCAGAGACAGGGACTGGAAACACCATATATTTT. Combining the CDR3 with reference TRBV7-6 and TRBJ1-3 gives the whole variable domain GAGVSQSPRYKVTKRGQDVALRCDPISGHVSLYWYRQALGQGPEFLTYFNYEAQQDKSGLPNDRFSAERPEGSISTLTIQRTEQRDSAMYRCASSLRPETGTGNTIYFGEGSWLTVV.